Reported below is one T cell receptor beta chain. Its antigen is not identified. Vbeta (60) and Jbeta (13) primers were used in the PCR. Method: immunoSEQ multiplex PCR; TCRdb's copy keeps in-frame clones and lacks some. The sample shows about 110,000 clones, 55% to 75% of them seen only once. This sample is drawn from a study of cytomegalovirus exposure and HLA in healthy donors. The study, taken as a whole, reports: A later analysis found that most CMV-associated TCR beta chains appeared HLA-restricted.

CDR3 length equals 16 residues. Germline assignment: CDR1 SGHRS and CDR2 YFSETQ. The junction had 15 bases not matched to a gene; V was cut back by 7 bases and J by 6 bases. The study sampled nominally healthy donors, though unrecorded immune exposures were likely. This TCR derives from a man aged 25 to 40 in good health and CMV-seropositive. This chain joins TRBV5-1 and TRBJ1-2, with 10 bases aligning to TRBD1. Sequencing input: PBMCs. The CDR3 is CASGRDRGSTGDGYTF. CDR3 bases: TGCGCCAGCGGCCGGGACAGGGGATCAACTGGGGATGGCTACACCTTC.